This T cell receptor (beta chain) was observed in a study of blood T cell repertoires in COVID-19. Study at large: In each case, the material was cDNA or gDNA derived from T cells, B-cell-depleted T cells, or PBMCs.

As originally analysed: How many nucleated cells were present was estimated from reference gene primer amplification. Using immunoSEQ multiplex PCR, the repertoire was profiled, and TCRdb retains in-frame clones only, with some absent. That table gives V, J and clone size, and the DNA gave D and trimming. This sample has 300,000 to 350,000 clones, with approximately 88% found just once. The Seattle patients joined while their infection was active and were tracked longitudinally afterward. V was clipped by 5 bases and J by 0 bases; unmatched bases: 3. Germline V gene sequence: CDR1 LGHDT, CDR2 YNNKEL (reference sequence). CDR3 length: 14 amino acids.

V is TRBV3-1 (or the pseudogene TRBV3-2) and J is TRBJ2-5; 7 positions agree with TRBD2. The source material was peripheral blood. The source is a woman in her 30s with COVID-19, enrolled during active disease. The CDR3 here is CASSARGNQETQYF. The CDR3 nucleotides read TGTGCCAGCAGCGCGCGGGGGAACCAAGAGACCCAGTACTTC.